Below, 3 T cell receptor beta chains from the same sample are listed, as sequenced in a study of neurological immune-mediated disorders. TCRdb passed the 5' RACE reads through MiXCR, listing each CDR3 protein once. The sample lists 55,000 to 70,000 distinct CDR3 sequences; about 10% were seen once. Specified time point: longitudinal time-point 1 (baseline). The source material was PBMCs. All receptors derive from a male donor with HTLV-1-associated myelopathy (HAM/TSP).

In this sample, this clonotype turned up many times. The chain is built from TRBV5-1 and TRBJ1-1; the D is unclear. The CDR3 consists of 13 residues. CDR1 is SGHRS and CDR2 is YFSETQ in the germline V gene. The V end was cut by 0 bases, the J end by 3 bases, with 6 bases between. CDR3 DNA sequence: TGCGCCAGCAGCTTGGTGGGAGACACTGAAGCTTTCTTT. It codes for CASSLVGDTEAFF.

The genes are TRBV9 and TRBJ2-3; unclear D gene. Trimming cost V 2 bases and J 3 bases, with 13 bases left between them. Germline CDR1 is SGDLS and CDR2 is YYNGEE. The length of the CDR3 is 15 residues. CDR3 protein: CASSVRSDGTDTQYF. CDR3 bases: TGTGCCAGCAGCGTCAGGAGTGACGGAACAGATACGCAGTATTTT.

This clonotype was counted many times. The chain carries TRBV7-2 and TRBJ2-3; the match to TRBD1 covers 9 bases. The CDR3 contains 13 residues. The trim removed 5 bases at V and 6 bases at J, leaving 3 bases unmatched. CDR1 is SGHTA, CDR2 FQGNSA, per germline. CDR3 loop: CASSHGQGDTQYF. The CDR3, as DNA: TGTGCCAGCAGCCATGGACAGGGGGATACGCAGTATTTT.